This TCR beta chain appears in the sequencing data of a study of Ad26.COV2.S vaccination and SARS-CoV-2 variants. This clone was counted once. Clones were sequenced by immunoSEQ multiplex PCR, and TCRdb holds only the in-frame ones, with some missing. This table holds 500,000 or so clones, 70% to 90% found once. CDR1 is SGHNT, CDR2 YYREEE, per germline (reference sequence). Trimming took 4 bases from V and 4 from J, leaving 14 bases between them. The CDR3 has 14 residues. Documented treatment: roughly 20 received Ad26.COV2.S at low or high dose, single or two shots; 5 received placebo; per-sample allocation not given. It was on day 63 after the first vaccine or placebo injection that samples were taken.

This TCR was sampled from a person between 18 and 59 years old who received the Ad26.COV2.S COVID-19 vaccine or a placebo. The chain combines TRBV5-4 with TRBJ1-2; D possibly corresponds to TRBD1 (6 bases). Sequencing was performed on peripheral blood, taken in a trial of Ad26.COV2.S vaccine versus placebo. DNA for the CDR3: TGTGCCAGCAGCGACCCTCGGACAGTCTATGGCTACACCTTC. This translates into CASSDPRTVYGYTF.